This passage covers 4 T cell receptor beta chains from one sample sequenced in a study of blood T cells in healthy people across ages. A sample-barcoded 5' primer and a J-beta primer mix were used in a second PCR of roughly 6 to 11 cycles. TCRdb called the 5' RACE reads again in MiXCR, with one record for every CDR3 protein. There are fewer than 1,000,000 distinct CDR3 sequences in the sample; roughly 44% occur only once, and about a fifth lies in the top ten. What was sequenced was blood. The receptors here all came from a man aged 60-69 years in good health.

The V and J genes are TRBV7-2 and TRBJ2-3, with a tentative D call TRBD1 (7 bases). Trimming took off 5 bases at V and 4 bases at J, with 13 bases between the two ends. Germline CDR1 reads SGHTA; CDR2 reads FQGNSA. The CDR3 runs 14 residues. CDR3 sequence: CASSPGGTADTQYF. For the CDR3, the DNA is TGTGCCAGCAGCCCAGGGGGGACCGCAGATACGCAGTATTTT.

V and J are TRBV6-1 and TRBJ2-5; 9 bases line up with TRBD1. This CDR3 comprises 18 residues. Germline V gene lookup returns CDR1 MNHNS and CDR2 SASEGT. V was pared by 6 bases and J by 1 base, with 15 bases of the junction left unmatched. CDR3 nucleotide sequence: TGTGCCAGCAGCAAAGATGACCGGGACAGGGTTATCCAAGAGACCCAGTACTTC. It codes for CASSKDDRDRVIQETQYF.

The rearrangement uses TRBV7-2 and TRBJ2-7, with D perhaps TRBD2 (6 bases). Germline loops: CDR1 SGHTA, CDR2 FQGNSA. CDR3 length: 15 residues. V dropped 1 base and J dropped 4 bases, with 14 bases sitting between them. The CDR3 loop is CASSLVGGQTYEQYF. The CDR3 coding sequence is TGTGCCAGCAGCTTAGTTGGAGGGCAAACATACGAGCAGTACTTC.

The chain is built from TRBV18 and TRBJ1-1; tentatively, D is TRBD1 (5 bases). V gave up 3 bases and J gave up 7 bases, with 15 bases separating them. The CDR3 is made up of 14 amino acids. Germline assignment: CDR1 KGHSH and CDR2 LQKENI. The CDR3 DNA is TGTGCCAGCTCACCTACCTTAGGGACGGGTGAAGCTTTCTTT. This sequence encodes CASSPTLGTGEAFF.